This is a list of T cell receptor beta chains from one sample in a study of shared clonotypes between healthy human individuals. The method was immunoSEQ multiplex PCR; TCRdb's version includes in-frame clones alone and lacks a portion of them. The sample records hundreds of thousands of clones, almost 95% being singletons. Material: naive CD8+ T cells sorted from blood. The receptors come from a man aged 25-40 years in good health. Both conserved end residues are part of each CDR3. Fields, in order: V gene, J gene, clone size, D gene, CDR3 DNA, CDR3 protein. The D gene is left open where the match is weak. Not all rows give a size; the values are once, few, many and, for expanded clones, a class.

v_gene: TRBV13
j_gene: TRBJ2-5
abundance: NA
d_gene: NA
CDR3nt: TGTGCCAGCAGCCCCGAGGGTGGGCCGACGTACTTC
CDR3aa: CASSPEGGPTYF

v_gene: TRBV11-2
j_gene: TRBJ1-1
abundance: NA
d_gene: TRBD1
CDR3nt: TGTGCCAGCAGCTTGAACAGGGGAGGGATCACTGAAGCTTTCTTT
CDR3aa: CASSLNRGGITEAFF

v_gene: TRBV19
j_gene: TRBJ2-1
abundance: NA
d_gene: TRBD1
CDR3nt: TGTGCCAGTAGTATAGCAGGGGGAGCCTACAATGAGCAGTTCTTC
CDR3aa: CASSIAGGAYNEQFF

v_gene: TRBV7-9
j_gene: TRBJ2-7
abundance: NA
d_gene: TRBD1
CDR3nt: TGTGCCAGCAGCTTGTCCGGGGCCGGGACAGGGGGCTACGAGCAGTACTTC
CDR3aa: CASSLSGAGTGGYEQYF

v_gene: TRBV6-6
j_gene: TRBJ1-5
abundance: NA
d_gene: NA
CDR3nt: TGTGCCAGCAGTTATGAGGCTCAGCCCCAGCATTTT
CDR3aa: CASSYEAQPQHF

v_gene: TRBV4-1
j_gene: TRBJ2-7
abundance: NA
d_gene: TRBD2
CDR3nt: TGCGCCAGCAGCCAAGGGCACGGGGGGGGTACCTACGAGCAGTACTTC
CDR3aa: CASSQGHGGGTYEQYF

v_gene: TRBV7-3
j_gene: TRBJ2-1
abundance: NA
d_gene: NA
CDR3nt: TGTGCCAACAGCGCCTCCGGGGCCCACAATGAGCAGTTCTTC
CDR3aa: CANSASGAHNEQFF

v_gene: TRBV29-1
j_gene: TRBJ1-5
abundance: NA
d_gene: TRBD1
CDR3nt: TGCAGCGTTGAACTGGACAGGGGGCTGAGAAATCAGCCCCAGCATTTT
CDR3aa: CSVELDRGLRNQPQHF

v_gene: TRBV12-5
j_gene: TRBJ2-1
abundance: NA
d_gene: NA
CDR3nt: TGTGCTAGTGCCCAATTCAGGGCAGGTAACAATGAGCAGTTCTTC
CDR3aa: CASAQFRAGNNEQFF

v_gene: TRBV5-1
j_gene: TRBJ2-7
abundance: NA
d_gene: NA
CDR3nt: TGCGCCAGCAGCTTTTTTCGGGAGATGGCACGCGAGCAGTACTTC
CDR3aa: CASSFFREMAREQYF

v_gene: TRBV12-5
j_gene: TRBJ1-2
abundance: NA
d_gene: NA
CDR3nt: TGTGCTAGTGGTCCGAAGAGCGACTCCCGCTATCCATATGGCTACACCTTC
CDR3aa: CASGPKSDSRYPYGYTF

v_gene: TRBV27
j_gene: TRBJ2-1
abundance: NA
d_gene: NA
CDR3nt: TGTGCCAGCAAATTGGTCGGGAATGAGCAGTTCTTC
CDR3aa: CASKLVGNEQFF

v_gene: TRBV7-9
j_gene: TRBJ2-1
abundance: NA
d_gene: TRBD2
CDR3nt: TGTGCCAGCAGGATGTGGACTAGCGGGGCCTACAATGAGCAGTTCTTC
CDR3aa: CASRMWTSGAYNEQFF

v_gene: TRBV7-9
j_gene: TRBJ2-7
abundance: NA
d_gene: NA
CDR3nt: TGTGCCAGCAGCTCCCCCAGCGTGGCTTACGAGCAGTACTTC
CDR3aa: CASSSPSVAYEQYF

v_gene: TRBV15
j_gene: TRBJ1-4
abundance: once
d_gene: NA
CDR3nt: TGTGCCACCAGCAGTGATCCGGGCGACAGAGACGCAAATGAAAAACTGTTTTTT
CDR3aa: CATSSDPGDRDANEKLFF

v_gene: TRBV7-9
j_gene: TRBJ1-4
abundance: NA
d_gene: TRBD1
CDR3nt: TGTGCCAGCAGCCCGGGACAGGGGCTCGAAAAACTGTTTTTT
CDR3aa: CASSPGQGLEKLFF

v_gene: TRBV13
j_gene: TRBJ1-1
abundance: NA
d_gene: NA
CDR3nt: TGTGCCAGCAGCATAGACAGCCGAAACACTGAAGCTTTCTTT
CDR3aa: CASSIDSRNTEAFF

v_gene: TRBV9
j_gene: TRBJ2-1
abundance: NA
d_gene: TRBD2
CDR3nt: TGTGCCAGCAGCGTAAGACTAGCGGTTAATGAGCAGTTCTTC
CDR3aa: CASSVRLAVNEQFF

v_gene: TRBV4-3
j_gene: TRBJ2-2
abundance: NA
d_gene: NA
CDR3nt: TGCGCCAGCAGCCAAGATACTCGAGGCGGATCAAACGGGGAGCTGTTTTTT
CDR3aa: CASSQDTRGGSNGELFF

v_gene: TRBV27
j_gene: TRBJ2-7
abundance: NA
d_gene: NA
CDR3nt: TGTGCCAGTGCAGGGATTGGCGAGCAGTACTTC
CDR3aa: CASAGIGEQYF

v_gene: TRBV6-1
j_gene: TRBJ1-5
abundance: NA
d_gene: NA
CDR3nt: TGTGCCAGCAGGGTGGAGTATAATCAGCCCCAGCATTTT
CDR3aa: CASRVEYNQPQHF

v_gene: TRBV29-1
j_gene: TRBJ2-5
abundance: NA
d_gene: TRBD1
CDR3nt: TGCAGCGTTGAATCGGGACAGGACCAAGAGACCCAGTACTTC
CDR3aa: CSVESGQDQETQYF

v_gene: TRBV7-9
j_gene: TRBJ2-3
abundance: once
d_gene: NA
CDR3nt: TGTGCCTCGGGGTGGGGCACAGATACGCAGTATTTT
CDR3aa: CASGWGTDTQYF

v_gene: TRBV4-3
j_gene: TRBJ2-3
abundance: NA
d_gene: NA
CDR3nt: TGCGCCAGCAGCCAAGGGGTCACAGATACGCAGTATTTT
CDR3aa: CASSQGVTDTQYF

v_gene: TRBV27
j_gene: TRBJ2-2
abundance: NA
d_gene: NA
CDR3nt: TGTGCCAGCAGTTACTCGAGGGGGGAGCTGTTTTTT
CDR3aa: CASSYSRGELFF

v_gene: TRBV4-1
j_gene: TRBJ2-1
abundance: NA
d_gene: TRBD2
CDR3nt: TGCGCCAGCAGCCAAATACTAGCGGGGGCTTACAATGAGCAGTTCTTC
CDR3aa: CASSQILAGAYNEQFF

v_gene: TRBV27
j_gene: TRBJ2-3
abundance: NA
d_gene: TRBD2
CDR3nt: TGTGCCAGCACTTTAATTGGGACTAGCGGGGGGGCAGATACGCAGTATTTT
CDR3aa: CASTLIGTSGGADTQYF

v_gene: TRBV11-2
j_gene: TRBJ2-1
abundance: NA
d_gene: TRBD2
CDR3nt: TGTGCCAGCTACCTTGGCGGGAGGGGGGACAATGAGCAGTTCTTC
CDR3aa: CASYLGGRGDNEQFF

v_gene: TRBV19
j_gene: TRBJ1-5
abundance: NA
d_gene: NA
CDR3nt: TGTGCCAGTAGTCTCCAGGGGCGTTTAAGCAATCAGCCCCAGCATTTT
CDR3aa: CASSLQGRLSNQPQHF

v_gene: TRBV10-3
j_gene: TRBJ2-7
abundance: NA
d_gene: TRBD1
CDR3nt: TGTGCCACCGACGAGACAGGGGTCTACGAGCAGTACTTC
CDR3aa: CATDETGVYEQYF

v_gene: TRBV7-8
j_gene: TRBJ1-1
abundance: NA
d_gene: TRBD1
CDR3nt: TGTGCCAGCAGCTTTACACAAACCATGGACAGGGCGAACACTGAAGCTTTCTTT
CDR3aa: CASSFTQTMDRANTEAFF

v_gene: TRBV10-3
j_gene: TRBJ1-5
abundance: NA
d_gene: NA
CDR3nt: TGTGCCATCAGTGAGGGGTTGTCTAATCAGCCCCAGCATTTT
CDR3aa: CAISEGLSNQPQHF

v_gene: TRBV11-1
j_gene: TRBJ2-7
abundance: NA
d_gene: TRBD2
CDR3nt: TGTGCCAGCAAAAAGGAGCTCTCGCGGGGGGGAGAGCAGTACTTC
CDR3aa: CASKKELSRGGEQYF

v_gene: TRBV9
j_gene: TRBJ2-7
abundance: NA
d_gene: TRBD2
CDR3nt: TGTGCCAGCAGCGTAGGTACTAGCGGGACCTACGAGCAGTACTTC
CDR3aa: CASSVGTSGTYEQYF

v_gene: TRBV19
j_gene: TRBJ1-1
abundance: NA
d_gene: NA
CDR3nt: TGTGCCAGCAAAACAGGAAACACTGAAGCTTTCTTT
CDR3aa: CASKTGNTEAFF

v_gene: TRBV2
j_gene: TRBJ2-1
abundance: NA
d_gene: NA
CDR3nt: TGTGCCAGCCTGGGGAATGAGCAGTTCTTC
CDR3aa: CASLGNEQFF

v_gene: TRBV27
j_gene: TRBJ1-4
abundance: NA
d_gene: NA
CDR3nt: TGTGCCAGCAGCTTTGACAGATCTAATGAAAAACTGTTTTTT
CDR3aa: CASSFDRSNEKLFF

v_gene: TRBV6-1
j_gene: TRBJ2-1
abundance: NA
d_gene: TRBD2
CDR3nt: TGTGCCAGCAGCTCGACGGGGGAGGGCCGGGGTGAGCAGTTCTTC
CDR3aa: CASSSTGEGRGEQFF

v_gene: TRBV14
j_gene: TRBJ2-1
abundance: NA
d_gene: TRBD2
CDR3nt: TGTGCCAGCAGCCAAGCTGGTCTAGCGGGAGACAATGAGCAGTTCTTC
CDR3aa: CASSQAGLAGDNEQFF

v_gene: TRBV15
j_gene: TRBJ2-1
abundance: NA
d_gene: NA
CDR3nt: TGTGCCACCAGCAGAGAACTCATACCTTACAATGAGCAGTTCTTC
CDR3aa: CATSRELIPYNEQFF

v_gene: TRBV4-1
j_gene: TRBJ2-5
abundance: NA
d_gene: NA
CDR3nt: TGCGCCAGCAGCCAAGATGAGGACACCCCTCAAGAGACCCAGTACTTC
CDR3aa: CASSQDEDTPQETQYF

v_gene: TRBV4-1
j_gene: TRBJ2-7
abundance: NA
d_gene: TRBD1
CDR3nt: TGCGCCAGCAGCCCCTCGGGACCCGGGACAGGGCGTGGCGAGCAGTACTTC
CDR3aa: CASSPSGPGTGRGEQYF

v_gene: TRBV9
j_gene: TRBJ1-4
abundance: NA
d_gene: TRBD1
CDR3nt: TGTGCCAGCAGCGCCGGGACAGGGGGGGAAAAACTGTTTTTT
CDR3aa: CASSAGTGGEKLFF

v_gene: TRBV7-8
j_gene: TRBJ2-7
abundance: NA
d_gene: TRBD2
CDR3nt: TGTGCCAGCAGCTTAGTAAGCGGGAGCTCCTACGAGCAGTACTTC
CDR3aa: CASSLVSGSSYEQYF

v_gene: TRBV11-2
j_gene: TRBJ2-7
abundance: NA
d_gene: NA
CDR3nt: TGTGCCAGCAGCTTAGGTGATCTAAACCTCTCCTACGAGCAGTACTTC
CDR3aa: CASSLGDLNLSYEQYF

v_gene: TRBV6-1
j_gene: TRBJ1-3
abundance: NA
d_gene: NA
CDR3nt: TGTGCCAGCAGTGAAGACGTGTGGTCTGGAAACACCATATATTTT
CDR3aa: CASSEDVWSGNTIYF

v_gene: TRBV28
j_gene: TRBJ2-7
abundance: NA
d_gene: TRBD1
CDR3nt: TGTGCCAGCAGTCAGACCGGGACAGGGGACTACGAGCAGTACTTC
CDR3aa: CASSQTGTGDYEQYF

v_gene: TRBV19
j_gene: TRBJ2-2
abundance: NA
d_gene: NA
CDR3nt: TGTGCCAGCGGTTGGCGGTCCGGGGAGCTGTTTTTT
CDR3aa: CASGWRSGELFF

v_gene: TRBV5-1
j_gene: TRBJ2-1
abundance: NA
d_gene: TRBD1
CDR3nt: TGCGCCAGCAGCTACGGGACAGGGGGTGGCAATGAGCAGTTCTTC
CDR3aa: CASSYGTGGGNEQFF